This T cell receptor beta chain is from a study of blood T cell repertoires in COVID-19. V lost 0 bases and J lost 6, with 12 bases in between. The CDR3 totals 15 residues. Per the germline V gene, CDR1 is LNHNV and CDR2 is YYDKDF (reference sequence). Original processing notes: Nucleated cell counts were estimated from reference gene primer amplification. The protocol was immunoSEQ multiplex PCR, while the TCRdb copy is restricted to in-frame clones and leaves out a portion. V, J and clone size derive from that table, while D and trimming were established from the DNA sequence. The sample has around 150,000 clones; more than 75% are singletons. The age range of participants was about 18 to 100 years, with residence in 20 to 25 US areas. Grouping used clinical history reported by participants in a survey and questionnaire.

The receptor comes from a woman in her forties or fifties who had recovered from COVID-19. The source material was PBMCs or T cells enriched from blood (not recorded which). V usage is TRBV15 and J usage is TRBJ2-4, with no clear D. CDR3: CATSRDSNEINIQYF. The CDR3 bases are TGTGCCACCAGCAGAGATAGTAACGAGATAAACATTCAGTACTTC.